This T cell receptor beta chain was profiled in a study of blood T cell repertoires in COVID-19. Clones were read by immunoSEQ multiplex PCR, and TCRdb kept only the in-frame ones, dropping some. The data show around 100,000 clones, about 90% seen once. The ends lost 4 bases at V and 6 bases at J; junction bases unmatched: 11. This CDR3 spans 14 amino acids. The germline V gene has CDR1 GTSNPN and CDR2 SVGIG (reference sequence). J is TRBJ1-1 and V is TRBV30; TRBD1 aligns across 7 bases. The TCR sequence derives from a man aged 30-40 years in a cohort sampled during active COVID-19. The specimen sequenced was peripheral blood. The CDR3, as DNA: TGTGCCTGGACGGGACAGCTGCTTGGCGCTGAAGCTTTCTTT. It encodes CAWTGQLLGAEAFF. Combining the CDR3 with reference TRBV30 and TRBJ1-1 gives the whole variable domain SQTIHQWPATLVQPVGSPLSLECTVEGTSNPNLYWYRQAAGRGLQLLFYSVGIGQISSEVPQNLSASRPQDRQFILSSKKLLLSDSGFYLCAWTGQLLGAEAFFGQGTRLTVV.